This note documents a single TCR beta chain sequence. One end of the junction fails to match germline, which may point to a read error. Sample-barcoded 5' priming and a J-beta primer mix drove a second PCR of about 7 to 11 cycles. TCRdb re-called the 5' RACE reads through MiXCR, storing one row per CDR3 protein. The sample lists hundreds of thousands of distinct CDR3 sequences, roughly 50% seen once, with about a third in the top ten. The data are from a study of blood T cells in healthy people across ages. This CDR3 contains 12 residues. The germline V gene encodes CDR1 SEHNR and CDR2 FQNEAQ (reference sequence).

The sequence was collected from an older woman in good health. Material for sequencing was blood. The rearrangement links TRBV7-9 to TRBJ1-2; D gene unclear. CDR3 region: CASSLELGGYTF. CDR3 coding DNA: TGTGCCAGCAGTTTAGAACTGGGAGGCTACACCTTC.